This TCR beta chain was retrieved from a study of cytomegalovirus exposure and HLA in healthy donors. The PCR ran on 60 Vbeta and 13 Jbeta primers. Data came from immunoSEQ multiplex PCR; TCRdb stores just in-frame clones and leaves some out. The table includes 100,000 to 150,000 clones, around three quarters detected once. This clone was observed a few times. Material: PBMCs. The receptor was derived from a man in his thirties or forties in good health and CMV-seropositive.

The CDR3 DNA reads TGTGCCAGTAGTATTCTGGGCGATGAAGCTTTCTTT. As protein: CASSILGDEAFF. The V and J genes are TRBV19 and TRBJ1-1, with D unresolved. The CDR3 sequence is 12 residues long. Trimming took 3 bases from V and 7 from J, leaving 9 bases between them. Per germline, CDR1 LNHDA and CDR2 SQIVND (reference sequence).